The rows below give T cell receptor beta chains drawn from one sample of a study of regulatory T cells in long-lasting Graves disease. TCRdb redid the calling of the multiplex PCR reads with MiXCR, one entry per CDR3 protein. The sample carries 400,000 to 550,000 distinct CDR3 sequences, about 16% recorded once. These data were also reused for a study on T cells in Graves' hyperthyroidism and ophthalmopathy.

Sequencing used peripheral blood mononuclear cells (PBMCs), obtained at new diagnosis, from a patient treated with antithyroid drugs. The source is a woman in her twenties or thirties with Graves disease. Each CDR3 is given with its conserved first and last residue. The order of the fields is J gene, D gene, V gene, clone size, CDR3 DNA, CDR3 protein. The D gene is left open where the match is weak. Clone size is given for some rows only: seen once, a few or many times, or a class if the clone is expanded.

TRBJ1-5	NA	TRBV10-2	few	TGCGCCAGCAGCGCTCCCGGGGGGGGCGTCAATCAGCCCCAGCATTTT	CASSAPGGGVNQPQHF
TRBJ2-5	TRBD1	TRBV12-3/TRBV12-4	few	TGTGCCAGCAGTTTCCGGACAGGGGGCGCAAAGACCCAGTACTTC	CASSFRTGGAKTQYF
TRBJ1-1	NA	TRBV13	many	TGTGCCAGCAGCGCCAGGGTTGCTAGGCCTGAAGCTTTCTTT	CASSARVARPEAFF
TRBJ2-3	TRBD2	TRBV7-9	many	TGTGCCAGCAGCCCCTACCCCGGGAGGGAGGCAACAGATACGCAGTATTTT	CASSPYPGREATDTQYF
TRBJ2-2	TRBD1	TRBV7-3	NA	TGTGCCAGCAGCTCCGACAGGGATAACACCGGGGAGCTGTTTTTT	CASSSDRDNTGELFF
TRBJ2-3	NA	TRBV3-1	many	TGTGCCAGCAGTCCGTGGGCTCGGTTTGATACGCAGTATTTT	CASSPWARFDTQYF
TRBJ2-7	TRBD2	TRBV27	many	TGTGCCAGCCGACTAGCGGGAGGGGGCGAGCAGTACTTC	CASRLAGGGEQYF
TRBJ2-1	TRBD1	TRBV27	many	TGTGCCAGCAGTCCCCAAGGGACAGCCTACAATGAGCAGTTCTTC	CASSPQGTAYNEQFF
TRBJ2-7	NA	TRBV12-3/TRBV12-4	many	TGTGCCAGCGAAGGTAGTGCGTACGAGCAGTACTTC	CASEGSAYEQYF
TRBJ1-2	NA	TRBV20-1	many	TGCAGTGCTGGGGATGTTTATGGCTACACCTTC	CSAGDVYGYTF
TRBJ1-1	NA	TRBV7-9	many	TGTGCCAGCAGCCGAGGGGGGAGAGAGAACACTGAAGCTTTCTTT	CASSRGGRENTEAFF
TRBJ2-5	TRBD2	TRBV3-1	many	TGTGCCAGCAGCCGGGCCCCCAGCGGGGGACTCCAAGAGACCCAGTACTTC	CASSRAPSGGLQETQYF
TRBJ2-4	TRBD1	TRBV24-1	once	TGTGCCACCAGTGATCTCTCACAGGGGGTATACAATGAGCAGTACTTC	CATSDLSQGVYNEQYF
TRBJ2-1	NA	TRBV30	few	TGTGCCTGGAGTTCATACAGGGCGGGAGTCACCCATGAGCAGTTCTTC	CAWSSYRAGVTHEQFF
TRBJ2-1	TRBD2	TRBV14	NA	TGTGCCAGCAGCCAAAGAGGACTAGCGGGAGTGGTTGAGCAGTTCTTC	CASSQRGLAGVVEQFF
TRBJ1-3	NA	TRBV18	few	TGTGCCAGCTCACTAGGGGTCTCGGTGGGAAACACCATATATTTT	CASSLGVSVGNTIYF
TRBJ1-2	NA	TRBV24-1	few	TGTGCCACCAGTGACCAACAGGGTCGCTATGGCTACACCTTC	CATSDQQGRYGYTF
TRBJ2-1	TRBD1	TRBV19	NA	TGTGCCAGTAGTCGGGACAGGTTGTCCAATGAGCAGTTCTTC	CASSRDRLSNEQFF
TRBJ1-1	TRBD1	TRBV20-1	few	TGCAGTGCTAGAGATTCTACAGGGGGCACAGCAGCTTTCTTT	CSARDSTGGTAAFF
TRBJ1-1	TRBD1	TRBV16	NA	TGTGCCAGCAGCCATAAGACAGGGCCCGCTTTCTTT	CASSHKTGPAFF
TRBJ1-2	NA	TRBV7-9	few	TGTGCCAGCAGCTTAGCTGGACATGAGACCAACTATGGCTACACCTTC	CASSLAGHETNYGYTF
TRBJ2-3	TRBD2	TRBV29-1	many	TGCAGCGTTGAAGACGAACTAGCGGGAGACCCCGGGGGAGGTACAGATACGCAGTATTTT	CSVEDELAGDPGGGTDTQYF
TRBJ1-2	TRBD1	TRBV20-1	few	TGCAGTGCTCAGGGGGGGGGTGGCTACACCTTC	CSAQGGGGYTF
TRBJ2-7	TRBD1	TRBV7-9	many	TGTGCCAGCAGCTCTAGGAGACAGGGGTACGAGCAGTACTTC	CASSSRRQGYEQYF
TRBJ2-5	NA	TRBV7-8	many	TGTGCCAGCAGCCTAACACGGGGTTCAGAGGGGGAGACCCAGTACTTC	CASSLTRGSEGETQYF
TRBJ2-1	TRBD2	TRBV7-8	once	TGTGCCAGCAGCTTAAGAAGCGGGAGTAGGTATGAGCAGTTCTTC	CASSLRSGSRYEQFF
TRBJ1-2	TRBD1	TRBV2	few	TGTGCCAGCACCGTACAGGGGGATGTTGGCTACACCTTC	CASTVQGDVGYTF
TRBJ2-1	NA	TRBV15	many	TGTGCCACCAGCAGAGACCGGGACCACGACAATGAGCAGTTCTTC	CATSRDRDHDNEQFF
TRBJ2-7	TRBD1	TRBV20-1	many	TGCAGTGCTGAGGGACAGGGAGCCTACGAGCAGTACTTC	CSAEGQGAYEQYF
TRBJ2-6	NA	TRBV30	NA	TGTGCCTGGAGTGACCTTAAAGTATATGGGGCCAACGTCCTGACTTTC	CAWSDLKVYGANVLTF
TRBJ2-2	NA	TRBV7-9	NA	TGTGCCAGCAGCTTCTACAACGGGGAGCTGTTTTTT	CASSFYNGELFF
TRBJ2-7	NA	TRBV18	many	TGTGCCAGCTCACCACCCGGACTACCCTCCGAGCAGTACTTC	CASSPPGLPSEQYF
TRBJ2-3	NA	TRBV11-2	NA	TGTGCCAGCAGCTTAGGGGGGCAGCGAAGGGATACGCAGTATTTT	CASSLGGQRRDTQYF
TRBJ1-1	NA	TRBV5-6	many	TGTGCCAGCAGCATTACAGGGTGGGACACTGAAGCTTTCTTT	CASSITGWDTEAFF
TRBJ2-1	TRBD2	TRBV2	many	TGTGCCAGCAGTCCCAGGACTAGCAGGCATGAGCAGTTCTTC	CASSPRTSRHEQFF
TRBJ1-5	NA	TRBV5-4	few	TGTGCCAGCAGCAGCCGGGGGATCAATCAGCCCCAGCATTTT	CASSSRGINQPQHF
TRBJ1-4	TRBD1	TRBV18	many	TGTGCCAGCTCACCGGGACAGGGCTCAACTAATGAAAAACTGTTTTTT	CASSPGQGSTNEKLFF
TRBJ2-7	NA	TRBV11-2	NA	TGTGCCAGCTGTCACCTCGGCGAGCAGTACTTC	CASCHLGEQYF
TRBJ2-1	TRBD2	TRBV14	many	TGTGCCAGCAGCCCACGGAATCGAGCGGGAGTAGGTGAGCAGTTCTTC	CASSPRNRAGVGEQFF
TRBJ2-4	NA	TRBV28	many	TGTGCCAGCAGTACGAGGAGGAGAGGGCAAAACATTCAGTACTTC	CASSTRRRGQNIQYF
TRBJ2-7	TRBD2	TRBV7-2	many	TGTGCCAGCAGCTTAGCCCCGACTAGCGGGAGTATCGAGCAGTACTTC	CASSLAPTSGSIEQYF
TRBJ2-7	TRBD1	TRBV5-1	few	TGCGCCAGCAGCTTGAAGGGGGCAGCCTACGAGCAGTACTTC	CASSLKGAAYEQYF
TRBJ1-1	NA	TRBV30	few	TGTGCCTTAGTGCCCCGGGTCCCTGAAGCTTTCTTT	CALVPRVPEAFF
TRBJ2-1	TRBD2	TRBV20-1	many	TGCAGTGCTAAGGGACTAGCGGGCTACAATGAGCAGTTCTTC	CSAKGLAGYNEQFF
TRBJ2-1	TRBD2	TRBV12-3/TRBV12-4	many	TGTGCCAGCAGTTACGGGACTAGCGGGAGTAATGAGCAGTTCTTC	CASSYGTSGSNEQFF
TRBJ2-7	TRBD2	TRBV6-1	NA	TGTGCCAGCAGTGAAGTCGCGGGAGGGCCCAACTACGAGCAGTACTTC	CASSEVAGGPNYEQYF
TRBJ2-1	NA	TRBV6-5	NA	TGTGCCAGCAGTTACCAGACCTGGCCCCCCTCCTACAATGAGCAGTTCTTC	CASSYQTWPPSYNEQFF
TRBJ2-1	TRBD2	TRBV30	many	TGTGCCTGGAAAGGGCTAGCGGGAGGCTACAATGAGCAGTTCTTC	CAWKGLAGGYNEQFF
TRBJ2-5	NA	TRBV20-1	NA	TGCAGTGCTAGCTCCTTAAAATCCCACCAAGAGACCCAGTACTTC	CSASSLKSHQETQYF
TRBJ1-4	NA	TRBV7-6	many	TGTGCCAGCAGCCTATATCCAGGGGCGGCGGGTAATGAAAAACTGTTTTTT	CASSLYPGAAGNEKLFF